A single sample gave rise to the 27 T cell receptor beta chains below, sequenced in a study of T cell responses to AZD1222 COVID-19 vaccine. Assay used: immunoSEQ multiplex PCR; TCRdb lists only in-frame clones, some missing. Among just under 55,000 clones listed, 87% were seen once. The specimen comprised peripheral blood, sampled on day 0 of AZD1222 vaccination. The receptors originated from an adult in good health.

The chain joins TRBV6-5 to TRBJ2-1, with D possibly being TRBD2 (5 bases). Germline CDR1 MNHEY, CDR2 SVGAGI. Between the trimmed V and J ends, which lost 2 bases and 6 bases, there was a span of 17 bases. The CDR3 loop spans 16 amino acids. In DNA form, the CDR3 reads TGTGCCAGCAGTTACACCCAGTTGGGGAGCGGCAATGAGCAGTTCTTC. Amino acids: CASSYTQLGSGNEQFF.

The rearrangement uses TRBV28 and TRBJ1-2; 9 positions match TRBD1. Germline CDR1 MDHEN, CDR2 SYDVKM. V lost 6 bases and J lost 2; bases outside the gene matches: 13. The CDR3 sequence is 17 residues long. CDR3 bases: TGTGCCAGCAGCTTTACCGGGACAGGGAAGGTAAACTATGGCTACACCTTC. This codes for CASSFTGTGKVNYGYTF.

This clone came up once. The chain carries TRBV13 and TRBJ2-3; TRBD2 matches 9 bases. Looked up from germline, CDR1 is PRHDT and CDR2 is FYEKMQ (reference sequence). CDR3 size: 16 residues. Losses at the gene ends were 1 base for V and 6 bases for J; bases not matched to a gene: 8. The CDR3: CASSLEALSGGDTQYF. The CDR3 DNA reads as TGTGCCAGCAGCTTAGAGGCTCTCAGCGGGGGGGATACGCAGTATTTT.

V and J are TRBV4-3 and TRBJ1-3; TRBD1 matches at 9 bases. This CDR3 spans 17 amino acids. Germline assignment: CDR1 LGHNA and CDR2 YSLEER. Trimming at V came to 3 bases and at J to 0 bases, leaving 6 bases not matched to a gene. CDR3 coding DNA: TGCGCCAGCAGCCAGGCCGGGACAGGGAACTCTGGAAACACCATATATTTT. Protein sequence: CASSQAGTGNSGNTIYF.

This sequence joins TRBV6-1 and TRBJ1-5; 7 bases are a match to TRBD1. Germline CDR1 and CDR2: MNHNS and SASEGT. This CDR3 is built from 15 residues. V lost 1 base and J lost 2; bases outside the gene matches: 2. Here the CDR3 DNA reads TGTGCCAGCAGTGAAGGGACAGGCGGCAATCAGCCCCAGCATTTT. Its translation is CASSEGTGGNQPQHF.

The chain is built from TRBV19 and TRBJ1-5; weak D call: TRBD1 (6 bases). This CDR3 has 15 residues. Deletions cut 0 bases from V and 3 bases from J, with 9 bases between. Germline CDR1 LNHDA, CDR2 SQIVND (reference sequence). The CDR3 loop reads CASSIEQGPNQPQHF. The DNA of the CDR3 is TGTGCCAGTAGTATAGAGCAGGGGCCCAATCAGCCCCAGCATTTT.

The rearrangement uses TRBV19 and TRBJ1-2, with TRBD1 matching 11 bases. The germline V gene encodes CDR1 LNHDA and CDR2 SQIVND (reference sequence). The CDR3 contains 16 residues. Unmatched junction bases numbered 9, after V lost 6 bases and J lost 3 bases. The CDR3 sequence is CASRAGQGVKDYGYTF. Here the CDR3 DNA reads TGTGCCAGTAGGGCGGGACAGGGGGTGAAAGACTATGGCTACACCTTC.

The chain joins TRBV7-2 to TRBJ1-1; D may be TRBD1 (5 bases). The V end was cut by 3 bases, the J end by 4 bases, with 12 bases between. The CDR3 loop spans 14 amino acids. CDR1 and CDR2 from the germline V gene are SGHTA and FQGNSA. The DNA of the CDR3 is TGTGCCAGCAGCTTGACAGATAGAGGCACTGAAGCTTTCTTT. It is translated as CASSLTDRGTEAFF.

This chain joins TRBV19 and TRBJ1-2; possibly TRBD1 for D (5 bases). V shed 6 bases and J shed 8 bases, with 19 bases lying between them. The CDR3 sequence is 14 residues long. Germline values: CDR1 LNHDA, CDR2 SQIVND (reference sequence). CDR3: CASSAGTPTGGYTF. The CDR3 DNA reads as TGTGCCAGTAGCGCCGGGACCCCCACGGGCGGCTACACCTTC.

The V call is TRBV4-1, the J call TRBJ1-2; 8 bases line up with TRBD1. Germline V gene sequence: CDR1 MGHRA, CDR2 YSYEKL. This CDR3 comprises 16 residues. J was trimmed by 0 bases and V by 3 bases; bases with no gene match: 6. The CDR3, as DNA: TGCGCCAGCAGCCACTGGGACAGGCCCGCTAACTATGGCTACACCTTC. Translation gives CASSHWDRPANYGYTF.

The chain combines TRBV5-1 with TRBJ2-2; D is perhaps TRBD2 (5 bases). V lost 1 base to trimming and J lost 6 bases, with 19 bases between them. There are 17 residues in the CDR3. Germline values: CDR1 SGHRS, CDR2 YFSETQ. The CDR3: CASSLRETSGRPGELFF. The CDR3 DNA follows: TGCGCCAGCAGCTTGAGGGAGACATCGGGCAGGCCCGGGGAGCTGTTTTTT.

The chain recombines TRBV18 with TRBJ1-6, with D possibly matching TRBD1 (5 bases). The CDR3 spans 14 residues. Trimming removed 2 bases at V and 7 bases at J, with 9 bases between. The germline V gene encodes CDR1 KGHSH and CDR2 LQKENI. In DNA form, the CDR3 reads TGTGCCAGCTCACCAGGGACGGCGAATTCACCCCTCCACTTT. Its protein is CASSPGTANSPLHF.

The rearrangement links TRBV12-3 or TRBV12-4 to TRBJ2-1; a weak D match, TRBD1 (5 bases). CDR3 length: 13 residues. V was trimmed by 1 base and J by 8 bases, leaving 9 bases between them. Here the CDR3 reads CASSLVGAYEQFF. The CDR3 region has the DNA TGTGCCAGCAGTTTAGTAGGGGCTTATGAGCAGTTCTTC.

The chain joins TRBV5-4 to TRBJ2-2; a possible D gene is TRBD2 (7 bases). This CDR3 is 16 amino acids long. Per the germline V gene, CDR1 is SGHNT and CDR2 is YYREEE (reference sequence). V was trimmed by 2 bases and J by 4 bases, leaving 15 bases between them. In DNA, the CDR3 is TGTGCCAGCAGCTTTTTGGCGGGGGCGGGCACCGGGGAGCTGTTTTTT. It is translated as CASSFLAGAGTGELFF.

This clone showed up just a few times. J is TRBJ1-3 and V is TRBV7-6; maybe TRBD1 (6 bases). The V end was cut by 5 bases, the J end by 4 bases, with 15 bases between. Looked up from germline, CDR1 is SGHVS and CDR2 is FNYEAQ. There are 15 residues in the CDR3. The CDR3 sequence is CASSPHQTGGNTIYF. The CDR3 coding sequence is TGTGCCAGCAGCCCACACCAGACAGGCGGAAACACCATATATTTT.

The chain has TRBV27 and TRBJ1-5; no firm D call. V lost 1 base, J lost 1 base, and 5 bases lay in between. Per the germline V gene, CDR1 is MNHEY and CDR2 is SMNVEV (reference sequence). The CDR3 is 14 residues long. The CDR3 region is CASSLFSSNQPQHF. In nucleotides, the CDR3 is TGTGCCAGCAGTTTATTTTCAAGCAATCAGCCCCAGCATTTT.

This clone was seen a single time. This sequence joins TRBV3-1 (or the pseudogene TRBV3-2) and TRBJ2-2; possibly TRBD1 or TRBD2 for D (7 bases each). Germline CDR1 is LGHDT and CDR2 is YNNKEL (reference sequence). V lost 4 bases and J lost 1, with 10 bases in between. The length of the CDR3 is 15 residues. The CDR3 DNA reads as TGTGCCAGCAGCCCAGGGGGGGGGAACACCGGGGAGCTGTTTTTT. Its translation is CASSPGGGNTGELFF.

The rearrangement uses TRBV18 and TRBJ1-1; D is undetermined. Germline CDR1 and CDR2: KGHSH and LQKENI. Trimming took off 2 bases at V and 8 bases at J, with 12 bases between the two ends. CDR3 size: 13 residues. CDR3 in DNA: TGTGCCAGCTCACCAAACACCCAGTACGAAGCTTTCTTT. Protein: CASSPNTQYEAFF.

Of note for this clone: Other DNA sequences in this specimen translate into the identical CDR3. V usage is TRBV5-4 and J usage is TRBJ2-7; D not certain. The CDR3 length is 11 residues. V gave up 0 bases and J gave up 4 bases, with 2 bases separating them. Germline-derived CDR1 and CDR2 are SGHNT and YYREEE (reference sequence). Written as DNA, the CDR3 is TGTGCCAGCAGCTTGGGATACGAGCAGTACTTC. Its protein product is CASSLGYEQYF.

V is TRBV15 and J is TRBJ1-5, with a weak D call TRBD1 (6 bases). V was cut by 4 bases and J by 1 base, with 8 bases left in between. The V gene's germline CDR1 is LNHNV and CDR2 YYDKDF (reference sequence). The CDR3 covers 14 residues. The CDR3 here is CATSTGQSNQPQHF. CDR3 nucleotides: TGTGCCACCAGCACCGGACAGAGCAATCAGCCCCAGCATTTT.

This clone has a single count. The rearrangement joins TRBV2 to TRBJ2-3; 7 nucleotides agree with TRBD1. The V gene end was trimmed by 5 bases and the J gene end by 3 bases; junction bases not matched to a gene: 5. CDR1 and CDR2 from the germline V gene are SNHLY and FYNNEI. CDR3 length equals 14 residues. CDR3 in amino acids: CASSTQGVTDTQYF. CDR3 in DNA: TGTGCCAGCAGTACTCAGGGGGTTACAGATACGCAGTATTTT.

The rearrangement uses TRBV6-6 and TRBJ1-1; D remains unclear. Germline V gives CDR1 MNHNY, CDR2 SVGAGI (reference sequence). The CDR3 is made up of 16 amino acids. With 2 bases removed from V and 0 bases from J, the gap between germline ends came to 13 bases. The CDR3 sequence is CASSYPRKELNTEAFF. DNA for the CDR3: TGTGCCAGCAGTTACCCCAGGAAGGAGCTGAACACTGAAGCTTTCTTT.

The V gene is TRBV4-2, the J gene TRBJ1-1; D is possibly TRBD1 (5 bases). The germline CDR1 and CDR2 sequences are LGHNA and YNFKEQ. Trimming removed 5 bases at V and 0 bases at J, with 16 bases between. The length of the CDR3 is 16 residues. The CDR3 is CASSGAGQTLNTEAFF. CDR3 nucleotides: TGTGCCAGCAGCGGGGCGGGCCAAACCTTGAACACTGAAGCTTTCTTT.

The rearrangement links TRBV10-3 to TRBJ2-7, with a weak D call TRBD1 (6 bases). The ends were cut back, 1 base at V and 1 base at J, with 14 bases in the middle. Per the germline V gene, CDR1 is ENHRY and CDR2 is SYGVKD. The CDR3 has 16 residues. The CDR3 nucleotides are TGTGCCATCAGTGAGTTAAAGGACAGATTTTCCTACGAGCAGTACTTC. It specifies CAISELKDRFSYEQYF.

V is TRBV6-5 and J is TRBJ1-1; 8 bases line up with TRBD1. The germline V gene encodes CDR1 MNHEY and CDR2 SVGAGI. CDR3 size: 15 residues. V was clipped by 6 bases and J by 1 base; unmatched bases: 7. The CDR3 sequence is CASRSGGEANTEAFF. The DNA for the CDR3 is TGTGCCAGCAGGTCAGGGGGCGAGGCGAACACTGAAGCTTTCTTT.

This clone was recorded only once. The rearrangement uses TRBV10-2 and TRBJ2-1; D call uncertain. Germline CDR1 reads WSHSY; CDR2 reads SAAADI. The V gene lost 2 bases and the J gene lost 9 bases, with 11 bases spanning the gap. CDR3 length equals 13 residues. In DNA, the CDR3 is TGCGCCAGCAGTGAGGGGCATAATAGTGAGCAGTTCTTC. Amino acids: CASSEGHNSEQFF.

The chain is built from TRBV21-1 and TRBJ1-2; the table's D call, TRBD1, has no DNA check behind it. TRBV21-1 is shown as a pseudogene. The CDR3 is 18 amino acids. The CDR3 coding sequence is TGTGCCAGCAGCAAAGGTTTTAGACAGGGCCATCGAAACTATGGCTACACCTTC. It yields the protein CASSKGFRQGHRNYGYTF.